These 23 T cell receptor beta chains share one sample of origin, sequenced in a study of blood T cell repertoires in COVID-19. The protocol was immunoSEQ multiplex PCR, while the TCRdb copy is restricted to in-frame clones and leaves out a portion. The sample holds over 200,000 clones; 81% are singletons and the top ten take 7.5% to 10%. The material sequenced was PBMCs or T cells enriched from blood (not recorded which). These receptors all stem from a man aged 35 to 55 who had recovered from COVID-19.

This clone was counted only a few times. The chain employs TRBV29-1 and TRBJ2-3, with D perhaps matching TRBD1 (5 bases). This CDR3 spans 13 amino acids. CDR1 SQVTM and CDR2 ANQGSEA come from the germline V gene. V was cut by 6 bases and J by 0 bases, with 10 bases left in between. CDR3 amino acids: CSVGLPSTDTQYF. For the CDR3, the DNA is TGCAGCGTGGGGCTCCCAAGCACAGATACGCAGTATTTT.

The chain links TRBV25-1 to TRBJ2-5; D gene unclear. In germline, CDR1 is MGHDK, CDR2 SYGVNS. This CDR3 has 12 residues. V was trimmed by 0 bases and J by 7 bases, leaving 6 bases between them. The CDR3: CASSEYQWTQYF. DNA of the CDR3: TGTGCCAGCAGTGAATATCAATGGACCCAGTACTTC.

The CDR3 loop is CASSQELVYAEKLFF. As DNA, the CDR3 is TGCGCCAGCAGCCAAGAATTAGTTTACGCTGAAAAACTGTTTTTT. V and J are TRBV4-1 and TRBJ1-4; D ambiguous. V was trimmed by 0 bases and J by 7 bases, leaving 12 bases between them. There are 15 residues in the CDR3. Germline V gene sequence: CDR1 MGHRA, CDR2 YSYEKL.

V usage is TRBV4-1 and J usage is TRBJ2-3; 11 bases agree with TRBD2. This CDR3 has 15 residues. J gave up 6 bases and V 1 base, and 3 bases lay outside the gene matches. In germline, CDR1 is MGHRA, CDR2 YSYEKL. The CDR3 coding sequence is TGCGCCAGCAGCCAAGCTTCTAGCGGGGGGGATACGCAGTATTTT. This translates into CASSQASSGGDTQYF.

This chain connects TRBV9 to TRBJ1-1; perhaps TRBD1 as D (6 bases). CDR3 length: 16 residues. CDR1 is SGDLS and CDR2 is YYNGEE in the germline V gene. Between the trimmed V and J ends, which lost 3 bases and 5 bases, there was a span of 20 bases. This chain's CDR3 is CASSAEGRGGGTEAFF. The CDR3 nucleotides read TGTGCCAGCAGCGCAGAGGGAAGGGGAGGGGGGACTGAAGCTTTCTTT.

This rearrangement joins TRBV12-5 to TRBJ2-7; TRBD1 agrees at 10 bases. The CDR3 covers 17 residues. The ends lost 2 bases at V and 3 bases at J; junction bases unmatched: 10. Germline V CDR1 and CDR2: LGHNT, FRNRAP. The CDR3 coding sequence is TGTGCTAGTGGTTTGCGATATTGGGACAGGGGAGGCTACGAGCAGTACTTC. Translating gives CASGLRYWDRGGYEQYF.

The rearrangement links TRBV28 to TRBJ1-5; no definite D call. The germline V and J ends were trimmed by 3 bases and 0 bases, with 9 bases remaining between them. Per germline, CDR1 MDHEN and CDR2 SYDVKM. The CDR3 totals 15 residues. The CDR3 DNA reads TGTGCCAGCAGTTTTGGGCTGACTAGCAATCAGCCCCAGCATTTT. Encoded protein: CASSFGLTSNQPQHF.

The chain is built from TRBV5-1 and TRBJ1-6; D may be TRBD1 (6 bases). Germline CDR1 and CDR2: SGHRS and YFSETQ. There are 16 residues in the CDR3. V was clipped by 5 bases and J by 8 bases, with 20 bases between them. As DNA, the CDR3 is TGCGCCAGCAGAGACTCTAGGGGGGGCGAGGATTCACCCCTCCACTTT. Its translation: CASRDSRGGEDSPLHF.

CDR3: CASRGQGEILTGELFF. The DNA of the CDR3 is TGTGCCAGTAGGGGACAGGGGGAGATTCTCACCGGGGAGCTGTTTTTT. This chain uses TRBV19 with TRBJ2-2, with 11 bases fitting TRBD1. Germline V CDR1 and CDR2: LNHDA, SQIVND (reference sequence). The CDR3 is 16 residues long. The junction had 7 bases not matched to a gene; V was cut back by 6 bases and J by 4 bases.

This clone has a single count. The J gene is TRBJ2-7, the V gene TRBV5-6; TRBD2 agrees at 13 bases. Trimming removed 5 bases from V and 3 bases from J; junction bases left unmatched: 11. Germline V CDR1 and CDR2: SGHDT, YYEEEE. This CDR3 comprises 17 residues. CDR3 in amino acids: CASRSGGLAGWVYEQYF. The CDR3 nucleotides read TGTGCCAGCAGGTCCGGGGGACTAGCGGGGTGGGTCTACGAGCAGTACTTC.

DNA of the CDR3: TGTGCCAGCAGCCACGGGACAGGGTTTGCCTACGAGCAGTACTTC. Protein product: CASSHGTGFAYEQYF. The gene calls are TRBV5-6 and TRBJ2-7; TRBD1 agrees at 9 bases. The CDR3 runs 15 residues. CDR1 is SGHDT, CDR2 YYEEEE, per germline. V was clipped by 4 bases and J by 2 bases; unmatched bases: 7.

The J gene is TRBJ1-2, the V gene TRBV5-5, with D uncertain. This CDR3 contains 11 residues. CDR1 is SGHKS and CDR2 is YYEKEE in the germline V gene (reference sequence). V shed 4 bases and J shed 7 bases, with 8 bases lying between them. The CDR3, as DNA: TGTGCCAGCAGCCTCGGGTTTGGCTACACCTTC. Its protein is CASSLGFGYTF.

The chain recombines TRBV9 with TRBJ2-1, with TRBD2 as a possible D gene (5 bases). Trimming took off 7 bases at V and 8 bases at J, with 25 bases between the two ends. CDR3 length: 16 amino acids. The V gene's germline CDR1 is SGDLS and CDR2 YYNGEE. The CDR3 sequence: CASSLLDSAPGDEQFF. CDR3 DNA sequence: TGTGCCAGCTCCCTTTTAGATAGCGCCCCCGGAGATGAGCAGTTCTTC.

The CDR3 coding sequence is TGCGCCAGCAGCCCCGCTGGGCGCCCAGATACGCAGTATTTT. Translated, it gives CASSPAGRPDTQYF. This chain joins TRBV5-1 and TRBJ2-3; D is undetermined. CDR3 size: 14 residues. V lost 4 bases and J 4 bases, leaving 13 bases between the germline ends. Germline V gene lookup returns CDR1 SGHRS and CDR2 YFSETQ.

The chain links TRBV12-3 or TRBV12-4 to TRBJ2-1; TRBD2 aligns across 7 bases. Trimming took 6 bases from V and 5 from J; bases not matched to a gene: 4. The CDR3 is 13 residues long. The CDR3 here is CASRILANNEQFF. CDR3 nucleotide sequence: TGTGCCAGCAGGATACTAGCGAACAATGAGCAGTTCTTC.

This chain uses TRBV30 with TRBJ1-4; D gene unclear. This CDR3 comprises 12 residues. Per the germline V gene, CDR1 is GTSNPN and CDR2 is SVGIG (reference sequence). V was clipped by 0 bases and J by 7 bases, with 6 bases between them. CDR3 in amino acids: CAWSVVSEKLFF. As DNA, the CDR3 is TGTGCCTGGAGTGTAGTCAGTGAAAAACTGTTTTTT.

This clone was seen a handful of times. This CDR3 is also generated by other DNA sequences in the sample. The chain combines TRBV30 with TRBJ1-1; 9 bases agree with TRBD1. There are 12 residues in the CDR3. Trimming at V came to 1 base and at J to 6 bases, leaving 0 bases not matched to a gene. Germline values: CDR1 GTSNPN, CDR2 SVGIG (reference sequence). The CDR3 sequence is CAWSGQGAEAFF. DNA of the CDR3: TGTGCCTGGAGTGGACAGGGGGCTGAAGCTTTCTTT.

This chain links TRBV5-1 with TRBJ1-1, with a possible D match to TRBD1 (5 bases). Germline CDR1 and CDR2: SGHRS and YFSETQ. The CDR3 loop spans 12 amino acids. V was pared by 5 bases and J by 5 bases, with 10 bases between. The CDR3 bases are TGCGCCAGCAGAGAGACAGATACTGAAGCTTTCTTT. Translating it yields CASRETDTEAFF.

The chain links TRBV13 to TRBJ1-2; D possibly corresponds to TRBD1 (6 bases). This CDR3 region has 15 residues. CDR1 PRHDT and CDR2 FYEKMQ come from the germline V gene (reference sequence). Trimming cost V 5 bases and J 3 bases, with 16 bases left between them. Written as DNA, the CDR3 is TGTGCCAGCAGCCTCGTATCAGGGGTGGACTATGGCTACACCTTC. As protein: CASSLVSGVDYGYTF.

This chain links TRBV2 with TRBJ1-2; D possibly corresponds to TRBD1 (6 bases). This CDR3 has 13 residues. Trimming stripped 6 bases from V and 2 bases from J, with 10 bases between. Germline lookup yields CDR1 SNHLY and CDR2 FYNNEI. CDR3 protein: CASRDSYNYGYTF. The DNA for the CDR3 is TGTGCCAGCAGGGACAGCTACAACTATGGCTACACCTTC.

The CDR3, as DNA: TGTGCCAGCAGCTTAGGGAGAGAAGCTTTCTTT. Its protein product is CASSLGREAFF. The rearrangement links TRBV7-8 to TRBJ1-1; no definite D call. This CDR3 spans 11 amino acids. V lost 1 base and J lost 8, with 5 bases in between. Germline CDR1 and CDR2: SGHVS and FQNEAQ.

The rearrangement uses TRBV5-1 and TRBJ2-7, with 7 positions matching TRBD1. The CDR3 is 15 amino acids. The V segment lost 4 bases and the J segment 0 bases; nucleotides outside the gene matches: 7. Germline V gives CDR1 SGHRS, CDR2 YFSETQ. CDR3 region: CASSTGTASSYEQYF. The CDR3 DNA reads TGCGCCAGCAGCACCGGGACAGCGAGCTCCTACGAGCAGTACTTC.

The chain uses TRBV10-3 and TRBJ2-3; possibly TRBD2 for D (6 bases). The CDR3 spans 17 residues. The V end was cut by 4 bases, the J end by 0 bases, with 17 bases between. Germline assignment: CDR1 ENHRY and CDR2 SYGVKD. The DNA of the CDR3 is TGTGCCATCAGTGGCCCTGATAGCGGACATAGCACAGATACGCAGTATTTT. This sequence encodes CAISGPDSGHSTDTQYF.